The 17 T cell receptor beta chains reported below all come from one sample, sequenced in a study of control samples from healthy donors and cancer patients. Here immunoSEQ multiplex PCR was the method, and the copy in TCRdb shows in-frame clones only, minus some. The table shows approximately 150,000 clones, with roughly 88% occurring only once. Source material: blood. These receptors were collected from a man younger than 35 in good health.

V usage is TRBV5-1 and J usage is TRBJ2-5; D gene unclear. Trimming stripped 0 bases from V and 5 bases from J, with 17 bases between. There are 16 residues in the CDR3. The germline V gene encodes CDR1 SGHRS and CDR2 YFSETQ. CDR3 amino acids: CASSLGRSPGGETQYF. The CDR3 coding sequence is TGCGCCAGCAGCTTGGGGCGCTCTCCGGGTGGCGAGACCCAGTACTTC.

The chain uses TRBV27 and TRBJ1-1; D possibly corresponds to TRBD1 (5 bases). Deletions cut 6 bases from V and 1 base from J, with 15 bases between. The CDR3 runs 15 residues. The germline V gene has CDR1 MNHEY and CDR2 SMNVEV (reference sequence). CDR3 loop: CASRGGLGQNTEAFF. The CDR3 bases are TGTGCCAGCAGGGGAGGGTTAGGACAGAACACTGAAGCTTTCTTT.

The V gene is TRBV7-2, the J gene TRBJ2-3; D might be TRBD1 (7 bases). The length of the CDR3 is 16 residues. The germline V and J ends were trimmed by 2 bases and 3 bases, with 15 bases remaining between them. Per germline, CDR1 SGHTA and CDR2 FQGNSA. The CDR3 spells CASSLLMTGRTDTQYF. CDR3 sequence (DNA): TGTGCCAGCAGCTTATTGATGACAGGGAGGACAGATACGCAGTATTTT.

This CDR3 is CASSQAGTIAYNEQFF. Written as DNA, the CDR3 is TGTGCCAGCAGCCAGGCCGGGACTATAGCCTACAATGAGCAGTTCTTC. The chain couples TRBV3-1 (or the pseudogene TRBV3-2) to TRBJ2-1, with TRBD2 identical over 7 bases. This CDR3 region has 16 residues. Germline trimming cut 3 bases from V and 2 bases from J; bases unmatched to any gene: 7. Germline V CDR1 and CDR2: LGHDT, YNNKEL (reference sequence).

The chain is built from TRBV2 and TRBJ1-4; 10 nucleotides align to TRBD1. There are 13 residues in the CDR3. The germline V gene has CDR1 SNHLY and CDR2 FYNNEI. V lost 6 bases, J lost 8 bases, and 3 bases stayed unmatched. As DNA, the CDR3 is TGTGCCAGCAGGGGACAGGGGAGGGAAAAACTGTTTTTT. Its protein product is CASRGQGREKLFF.

This clone was counted a single time. The chain links TRBV7-3 to TRBJ2-3; D is undetermined. Per the germline V gene, CDR1 is SGHTA and CDR2 is FQGTGA. Trimming took 5 bases from V and 0 from J, leaving 15 bases between them. This CDR3 comprises 16 residues. CDR3 DNA sequence: TGTGCCAGCAGCCAACCTAGGGAATCAAGCACAGATACGCAGTATTTT. Protein: CASSQPRESSTDTQYF.

The chain carries TRBV5-5 and TRBJ2-1; 10 bases are a match to TRBD2. Germline values: CDR1 SGHKS, CDR2 YYEKEE (reference sequence). V shed 2 bases, J shed 4 bases, and the junction held 3 bases outside the gene matches. This CDR3 has 15 amino acids. This chain's CDR3 is CASSLAGGHYNEQFF. As DNA, the CDR3 is TGTGCCAGCAGCTTAGCGGGGGGGCATTACAATGAGCAGTTCTTC.

J is TRBJ1-1 and V is TRBV21-1. TRBV21-1 is annotated as a pseudogene. The CDR3 consists of 17 residues. DNA of the CDR3: TGTGCCAGCAGCAAAGTGGTTTCGGAGGAAAAGGACACTGAAGCTTTCTTT. Residues: CASSKVVSEEKDTEAFF.

The V call is TRBV5-8, the J call TRBJ2-3, with TRBD1 as a possible D gene (6 bases). The CDR3 spans 15 residues. Per germline, CDR1 SGHTS and CDR2 YDEGEE. Between the trimmed V and J ends, which lost 3 bases and 5 bases, there was a span of 16 bases. The CDR3 coding sequence is TGTGCCAGCAGCTCTGGACAGCCCTGGAGAGATACGCAGTATTTT. This gives the protein CASSSGQPWRDTQYF.

The chain has TRBV4-3 and TRBJ1-4; 7 bases map to TRBD1. Germline V CDR1 and CDR2: LGHNA, YSLEER. The CDR3 consists of 15 residues. Trimming removed 7 bases from V and 5 bases from J; junction bases left unmatched: 10. CDR3 sequence reads: CASKGQLGSNEKLFF. DNA of the CDR3: TGCGCCAGCAAGGGACAGCTCGGGTCCAATGAAAAACTGTTTTTT.

This chain connects TRBV27 to TRBJ1-1; 8 bases match TRBD1. Germline V lookup: CDR1 MNHEY, CDR2 SMNVEV (reference sequence). The CDR3 loop spans 13 amino acids. The V gene end was trimmed by 5 bases and the J gene end by 5 bases; junction bases not matched to a gene: 4. The CDR3 coding sequence is TGTGCCAGCAGTCAGGGGGCTGGAACTGAAGCTTTCTTT. The encoded protein is CASSQGAGTEAFF.

The chain joins TRBV20-1 to TRBJ1-4; D is ambiguous. Trimming took 6 bases from V and 7 from J, leaving 9 bases between them. The CDR3 has 11 amino acids. Germline CDR1 DFQATT, CDR2 SNEGSKA (reference sequence). CDR3 in DNA: TGCAGTGCCACCGACGGTGAAAAACTGTTTTTT. Its protein is CSATDGEKLFF.

V gene TRBV4-2 combines with J gene TRBJ2-2; 10 bases fit TRBD2. Germline CDR1 is LGHNA and CDR2 is YNFKEQ. V was pared by 3 bases and J by 0 bases, with 25 bases of the junction left unmatched. The CDR3 length is 24 residues. As DNA, the CDR3 is TGTGCCAGCAGCCAGCGGCTTTTGCCCGCTAGGGTCGTAGCGGGGGGCTCGAACACCGGGGAGCTGTTTTTT. It encodes CASSQRLLPARVVAGGSNTGELFF.

This clone occurred a few times. V usage is TRBV5-1 and J usage is TRBJ2-7, with 8 positions matching TRBD1. The CDR3 is made up of 15 amino acids. V lost 0 bases and J lost 3; bases outside the gene matches: 5. Per the germline V gene, CDR1 is SGHRS and CDR2 is YFSETQ. The CDR3 coding sequence is TGCGCCAGCAGCTTGGGACAGGGGATTTACTACGAGCAGTACTTC. Its translation is CASSLGQGIYYEQYF.

This chain links TRBV2 with TRBJ1-1; no firm D call. This CDR3 has 13 amino acids. Germline V gives CDR1 SNHLY, CDR2 FYNNEI. Trimming took off 7 bases at V and 4 bases at J, with 13 bases between the two ends. The CDR3 nucleotides are TGTGCCAGCATTGACCGAGGTTCCACTGAAGCTTTCTTT. Encoded protein: CASIDRGSTEAFF.

J is TRBJ2-2 and V is TRBV9, with unresolved D. Trimming cost V 3 bases and J 5 bases, with 2 bases left between them. This CDR3 region has 11 residues. CDR1 and CDR2 (germline): SGDLS, YYNGEE. CDR3 protein: CASSGTGELFF. The CDR3 DNA sequence: TGTGCCAGCAGCGGTACCGGGGAGCTGTTTTTT. The full variable domain, in which reference TRBV9 and TRBJ2-2 provide the parts outside the CDR3, is DSGVTQTPKHLITATGQRVTLRCSPRSGDLSVYWYQQSLDQGLQFLIQYYNGEERAKGNILERFSAQQFPDLHSELNLSSLELGDSALYFCASSGTGELFFGEGSRLTVL.

The V gene is TRBV6-1, the J gene TRBJ2-7; the match to TRBD1 covers 11 bases. Trimming cost V 0 bases and J 4 bases; bases outside gene matches: 5. Germline V CDR1 and CDR2: MNHNS, SASEGT. This CDR3 has 16 residues. The CDR3 nucleotides read TGTGCCAGCAGTGAAGCCCAGGGGACAGGGGGATACGAGCAGTACTTC. Translation gives CASSEAQGTGGYEQYF.